Each of the 2 T cell receptor beta chains below was sequenced from the same sample in a study of T cell responses to AZD1222 COVID-19 vaccine. Profiling relied on immunoSEQ multiplex PCR, and the TCRdb table lists in-frame clones only, not all of them. This table holds 150,000 or so clones, around 90% found once. The source material was peripheral blood, sampled on day 0 of AZD1222 vaccination. Receptors originate from an adult in good health.

The chain carries TRBV19 and TRBJ2-1; 8 bases agree with TRBD2. J gave up 4 bases and V 3 bases, and 5 bases lay outside the gene matches. Germline values: CDR1 LNHDA, CDR2 SQIVND (reference sequence). The CDR3 has 15 amino acids. CDR3 nucleotides: TGTGCCAGTAGTATTGAGGCGGGGGGTTACAATGAGCAGTTCTTC. Translated: CASSIEAGGYNEQFF.

The rearrangement joins TRBV9 to TRBJ2-5; weak D call: TRBD2 (7 bases). The CDR3 is made up of 14 amino acids. V lost 4 bases to trimming and J lost 5 bases, with 15 bases between them. CDR1 SGDLS and CDR2 YYNGEE come from the germline V gene. CDR3 nucleotide sequence: TGTGCCAGCAGCCTGTATGGGGGGGGCGAGACCCAGTACTTC. Protein: CASSLYGGGETQYF.